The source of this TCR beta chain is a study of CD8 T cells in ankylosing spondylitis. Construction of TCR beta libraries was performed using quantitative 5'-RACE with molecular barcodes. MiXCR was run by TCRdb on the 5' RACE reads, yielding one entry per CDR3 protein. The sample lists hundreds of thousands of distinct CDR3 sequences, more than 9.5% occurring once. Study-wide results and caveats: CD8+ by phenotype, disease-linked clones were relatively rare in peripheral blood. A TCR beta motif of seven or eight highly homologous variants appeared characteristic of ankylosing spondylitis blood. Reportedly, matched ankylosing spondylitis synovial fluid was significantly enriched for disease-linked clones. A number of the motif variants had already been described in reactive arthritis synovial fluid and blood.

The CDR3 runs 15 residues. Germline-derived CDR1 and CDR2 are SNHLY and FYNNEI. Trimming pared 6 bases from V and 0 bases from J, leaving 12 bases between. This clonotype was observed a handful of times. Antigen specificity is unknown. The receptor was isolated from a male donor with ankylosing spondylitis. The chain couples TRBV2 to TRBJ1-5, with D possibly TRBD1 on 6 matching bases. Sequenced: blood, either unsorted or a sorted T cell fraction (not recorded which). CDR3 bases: TGTGCCAGCAGAGACGGACAGTTTAGCAATCAGCCCCAGCATTTT. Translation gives CASRDGQFSNQPQHF. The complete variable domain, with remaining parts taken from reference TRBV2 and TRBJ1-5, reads EPEVTQTPSHQVTQMGQEVILRCVPISNHLYFYWYRQILGQKVEFLVSFYNNEISEKSEIFDDQFSVERPDGSNFTLKIRSTKLEDSAMYFCASRDGQFSNQPQHFGDGTRLSIL.